These T cell receptor beta chains were read from a single sample in a study of T-cell reconstitution after alpha-beta-depleted transplantation in children. TCRdb reprocessed the PCR reads via MiXCR and lists one record per CDR3 protein. The sample lists 440,000 or so distinct CDR3 sequences, under 13% occurring once. The sample was PBMCs from the stem cell graft donor, taken from the stem cell graft. These receptors all come from a human donor who donated a stem cell graft to a child with acute myeloid leukemia. CDR3s include the opening cysteine and the closing phenylalanine or tryptophan. D genes are given only for firm matches. Size values are once, few and many counts, or a class for expanded clones, and some rows have none.

CDR3 protein: CASSSPGGGEQETQYF; CDR3 DNA: TGTGCCAGCAGCTCCCCGGGCGGGGGAGAACAAGAGACCCAGTACTTC; V gene: TRBV5-6; D gene: TRBD2; J gene: TRBJ2-5; clone size: few
CDR3 protein: CASRSGGYSGNTIYF; CDR3 DNA: TGCGCCAGCAGGAGTGGGGGGTACTCTGGAAACACCATATATTTT; V gene: TRBV5-1; D gene: .; J gene: TRBJ1-3; clone size: .
CDR3 protein: CASSSGGVYNEQFF; CDR3 DNA: TGTGCCAGCAGCTCGGGAGGGGTCTACAATGAGCAGTTCTTC; V gene: TRBV7-3; D gene: TRBD2; J gene: TRBJ2-1; clone size: .
CDR3 protein: CASTLRSEQYF; CDR3 DNA: TGTGCCAGCACCCTTCGGAGCGAGCAGTACTTC; V gene: TRBV12-3/TRBV12-4; D gene: .; J gene: TRBJ2-7; clone size: many
CDR3 protein: CASSYGSQGLKYGYTF; CDR3 DNA: TGTGCCAGCAGTTACGGATCTCAGGGTTTGAAATATGGCTACACCTTC; V gene: TRBV6-5; D gene: .; J gene: TRBJ1-2; clone size: few
CDR3 protein: CASSLDEASGANVLTF; CDR3 DNA: TGTGCCAGCAGCTTAGACGAGGCCTCTGGGGCCAACGTCCTGACTTTC; V gene: TRBV7-2; D gene: .; J gene: TRBJ2-6; clone size: .
CDR3 protein: CATSTRGFPNQPQHF; CDR3 DNA: TGTGCCACCAGCACCCGCGGTTTCCCCAATCAGCCCCAGCATTTT; V gene: TRBV15; D gene: .; J gene: TRBJ1-5; clone size: few
CDR3 protein: CSAPGGRYTDTQYF; CDR3 DNA: TGCAGTGCTCCCGGGGGCCGCTACACAGATACGCAGTATTTT; V gene: TRBV20-1; D gene: .; J gene: TRBJ2-3; clone size: few
CDR3 protein: CACGLAGGIPSTDTQYF; CDR3 DNA: TGTGCCTGCGGACTAGCGGGAGGTATTCCTAGCACAGATACGCAGTATTTT; V gene: TRBV30; D gene: TRBD2; J gene: TRBJ2-3; clone size: many
CDR3 protein: CASSLEEGAGYNEQFF; CDR3 DNA: TGCGCCAGCAGCTTGGAAGAGGGGGCTGGCTACAATGAGCAGTTCTTC; V gene: TRBV5-1; D gene: TRBD1; J gene: TRBJ2-1; clone size: few
CDR3 protein: CAWSRRGGNEQFF; CDR3 DNA: TGTGCCTGGAGTCGCAGGGGGGGGAATGAGCAGTTCTTC; V gene: TRBV30; D gene: .; J gene: TRBJ2-1; clone size: .
CDR3 protein: CASRPNQRNTEAFF; CDR3 DNA: TGTGCCAGCAGGCCTAACCAGAGAAACACTGAAGCTTTCTTT; V gene: TRBV12-3/TRBV12-4; D gene: .; J gene: TRBJ1-1; clone size: few
CDR3 protein: CASSSQRGTIHNEQFF; CDR3 DNA: TGTGCCAGCAGCTCCCAGCGGGGGACCATTCACAATGAGCAGTTCTTC; V gene: TRBV5-4; D gene: TRBD2; J gene: TRBJ2-1; clone size: few
CDR3 protein: CASTLGGGAIEQFF; CDR3 DNA: TGTGCCAGCACCTTGGGCGGGGGGGCGATCGAGCAGTTCTTC; V gene: TRBV19; D gene: TRBD2; J gene: TRBJ2-1; clone size: few
CDR3 protein: CSARRQGTSGGVRHNEQFF; CDR3 DNA: TGCAGCGCCCGTAGGCAGGGGACTAGCGGGGGGGTAAGACACAATGAGCAGTTCTTC; V gene: TRBV29-1; D gene: TRBD2; J gene: TRBJ2-1; clone size: few
CDR3 protein: CASSSEPGLSSPLHF; CDR3 DNA: TGCGCCAGCAGCTCGGAGCCGGGACTTAGTTCACCCCTCCACTTT; V gene: TRBV5-1; D gene: .; J gene: TRBJ1-6; clone size: .
CDR3 protein: CSAYNTDTQYF; CDR3 DNA: TGCAGTGCGTATAACACAGATACGCAGTATTTT; V gene: TRBV20-1; D gene: .; J gene: TRBJ2-3; clone size: .
CDR3 protein: CASSLGGGGETQYF; CDR3 DNA: TGTGCCAGCAGCTTAGGTGGGGGGGGCGAGACCCAGTACTTC; V gene: TRBV7-8; D gene: .; J gene: TRBJ2-5; clone size: many
CDR3 protein: CASSLAARDYTGELFF; CDR3 DNA: TGTGCCAGCAGCTTAGCGGCTCGGGATTACACCGGGGAGCTGTTTTTT; V gene: TRBV7-6; D gene: .; J gene: TRBJ2-2; clone size: many
CDR3 protein: CASIPRQGPTEAFF; CDR3 DNA: TGTGCCAGCATCCCAAGACAGGGTCCTACTGAAGCTTTCTTT; V gene: TRBV12-3/TRBV12-4; D gene: TRBD1; J gene: TRBJ1-1; clone size: .
CDR3 protein: CAISEDVLAAGGPQETQYF; CDR3 DNA: TGTGCCATCAGTGAGGACGTGCTCGCGGCGGGGGGGCCTCAAGAGACCCAGTACTTC; V gene: TRBV10-3; D gene: TRBD2; J gene: TRBJ2-5; clone size: many
CDR3 protein: CASSQGVSGRYEQYF; CDR3 DNA: TGCGCCAGCAGCCAAGGTGTTAGCGGGAGGTACGAGCAGTACTTC; V gene: TRBV4-3; D gene: TRBD2; J gene: TRBJ2-7; clone size: .
CDR3 protein: CASSGDRGLYSGANGLTF; CDR3 DNA: TGTGCCAGCAGTGGAGACAGGGGGCTTTACTCTGGGGCCAACGGCCTGACTTTC; V gene: TRBV12-3/TRBV12-4; D gene: TRBD1; J gene: TRBJ2-6; clone size: .
CDR3 protein: CAGSQGPGDTQYF; CDR3 DNA: TGTGCCGGCAGCCAAGGCCCAGGAGATACGCAGTATTTT; V gene: TRBV16; D gene: .; J gene: TRBJ2-3; clone size: .
CDR3 protein: CASSLASYNNSPLHF; CDR3 DNA: TGCGCCAGCAGCTTAGCGAGCTATAATAATTCACCCCTCCACTTT; V gene: TRBV5-1; D gene: .; J gene: TRBJ1-6; clone size: many
CDR3 protein: CCARRDSQLTNEKLFF; CDR3 DNA: TGCTGTGCTAGGAGGGACAGCCAGCTCACTAATGAAAAACTGTTTTTT; V gene: TRBV20-1; D gene: TRBD1; J gene: TRBJ1-4; clone size: .
CDR3 protein: CASKWTKPYNEQFF; CDR3 DNA: TGTGCCAGTAAGTGGACCAAACCCTACAATGAGCAGTTCTTC; V gene: TRBV21-1; D gene: .; J gene: TRBJ2-1; clone size: few
CDR3 protein: CASSLEGGGSNQPQHF; CDR3 DNA: TGCGCCAGCAGCCTTGAGGGGGGAGGAAGCAATCAGCCCCAGCATTTT; V gene: TRBV4-1; D gene: .; J gene: TRBJ1-5; clone size: .
CDR3 protein: CSASGRRIGNEQFF; CDR3 DNA: TGCAGTGCTAGCGGGAGGAGGATCGGGAATGAGCAGTTCTTC; V gene: TRBV20-1; D gene: TRBD2; J gene: TRBJ2-1; clone size: few
CDR3 protein: CASSPPAWTASSYEQYF; CDR3 DNA: TGTGCCAGCTCACCACCTGCCTGGACCGCGAGCTCCTACGAGCAGTACTTC; V gene: TRBV18; D gene: .; J gene: TRBJ2-7; clone size: .
CDR3 protein: CASSLFGIWTDTQYF; CDR3 DNA: TGTGCCAGCAGCTTATTCGGGATTTGGACAGATACGCAGTATTTT; V gene: TRBV7-2; D gene: .; J gene: TRBJ2-3; clone size: few
CDR3 protein: CASSSWDRLQETQYF; CDR3 DNA: TGTGCCAGCAGCTCCTGGGACAGACTGCAAGAGACCCAGTACTTC; V gene: TRBV5-5; D gene: TRBD1; J gene: TRBJ2-5; clone size: few
CDR3 protein: CASSLVGGIYNEQFF; CDR3 DNA: TGTGCCAGCAGCTTAGTGGGGGGGATATACAATGAGCAGTTCTTC; V gene: TRBV7-2; D gene: TRBD2; J gene: TRBJ2-1; clone size: many
CDR3 protein: CASSLQSQNSPLHF; CDR3 DNA: TGTGCCAGCAGCTTACAGAGCCAAAATTCACCCCTCCACTTT; V gene: TRBV3-1; D gene: .; J gene: TRBJ1-6; clone size: few
CDR3 protein: CSARSGTEQYF; CDR3 DNA: TGCAGTGCTAGATCCGGGACCGAGCAGTACTTC; V gene: TRBV20-1; D gene: .; J gene: TRBJ2-7; clone size: many
CDR3 protein: CASKPGRENSPLHF; CDR3 DNA: TGTGCCAGCAAGCCCGGAAGAGAAAATTCACCCCTCCACTTT; V gene: TRBV12-3/TRBV12-4; D gene: .; J gene: TRBJ1-6; clone size: few
CDR3 protein: CASSSGLAGGRDTQYF; CDR3 DNA: TGCGCCAGCAGCTCGGGACTAGCGGGAGGGAGAGATACGCAGTATTTT; V gene: TRBV5-1; D gene: TRBD2; J gene: TRBJ2-3; clone size: few
CDR3 protein: CSASGNRDDGYTF; CDR3 DNA: TGCAGTGCTAGTGGCAACAGGGACGATGGCTACACCTTC; V gene: TRBV20-1; D gene: .; J gene: TRBJ1-2; clone size: many
CDR3 protein: CASSQGYPSLYNEQFF; CDR3 DNA: TGCGCCAGCAGCCAGGGATATCCTAGCCTTTACAATGAGCAGTTCTTC; V gene: TRBV5-1; D gene: .; J gene: TRBJ2-1; clone size: many
CDR3 protein: CASSSWTSGTGHYEQYF; CDR3 DNA: TGCGCCAGCAGTAGTTGGACTAGCGGGACCGGACACTACGAGCAGTACTTC; V gene: TRBV5-1; D gene: TRBD2; J gene: TRBJ2-7; clone size: .